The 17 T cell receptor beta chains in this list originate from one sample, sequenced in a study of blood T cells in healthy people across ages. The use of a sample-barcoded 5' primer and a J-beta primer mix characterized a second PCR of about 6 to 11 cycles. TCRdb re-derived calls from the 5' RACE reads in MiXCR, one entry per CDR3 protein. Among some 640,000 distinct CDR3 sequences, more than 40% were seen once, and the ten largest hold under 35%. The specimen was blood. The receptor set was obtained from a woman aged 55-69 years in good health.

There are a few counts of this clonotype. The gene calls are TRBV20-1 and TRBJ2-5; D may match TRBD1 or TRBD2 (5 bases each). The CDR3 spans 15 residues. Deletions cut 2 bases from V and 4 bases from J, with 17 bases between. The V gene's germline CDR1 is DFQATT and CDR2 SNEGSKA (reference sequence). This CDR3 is CSARPRLGGGETQYF. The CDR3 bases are TGCAGTGCTAGACCTCGCCTTGGGGGTGGAGAGACCCAGTACTTC.

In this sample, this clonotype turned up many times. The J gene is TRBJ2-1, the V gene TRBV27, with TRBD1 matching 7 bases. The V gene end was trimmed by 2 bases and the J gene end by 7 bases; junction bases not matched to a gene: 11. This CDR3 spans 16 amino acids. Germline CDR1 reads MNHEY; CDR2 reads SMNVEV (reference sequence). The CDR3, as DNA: TGTGCCAGCAGTTTAAGGGGGCTAGATAGGACAAATGAGCAGTTCTTC. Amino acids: CASSLRGLDRTNEQFF.

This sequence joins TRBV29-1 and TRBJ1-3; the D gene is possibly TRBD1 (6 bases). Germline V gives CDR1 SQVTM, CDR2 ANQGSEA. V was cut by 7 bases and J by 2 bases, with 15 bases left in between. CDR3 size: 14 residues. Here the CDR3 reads CSAAPRDTGNTIYF. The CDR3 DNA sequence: TGCAGCGCCGCCCCCCGGGACACTGGAAACACCATATATTTT.

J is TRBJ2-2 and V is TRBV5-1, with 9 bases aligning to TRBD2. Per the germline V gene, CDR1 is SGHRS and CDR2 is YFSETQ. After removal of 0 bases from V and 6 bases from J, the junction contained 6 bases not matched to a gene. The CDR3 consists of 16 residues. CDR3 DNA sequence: TGCGCCAGCAGCTTGGTCGGTAGCGGGAGCCCCGGGGAGCTGTTTTTT. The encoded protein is CASSLVGSGSPGELFF.

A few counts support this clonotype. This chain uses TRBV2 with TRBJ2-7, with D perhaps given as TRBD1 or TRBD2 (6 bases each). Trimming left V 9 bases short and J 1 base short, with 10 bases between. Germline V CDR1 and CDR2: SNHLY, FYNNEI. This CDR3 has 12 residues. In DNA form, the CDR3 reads TGTGCCAGGGAGGGGGATTCCTACGAGCAGTACTTC. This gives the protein CAREGDSYEQYF.

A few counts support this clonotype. This chain's CDR3 is CASSQEGVAYEQYF. The CDR3 nucleotides read TGTGCCAGCAGCCAAGAAGGAGTAGCCTACGAGCAGTACTTC. V is TRBV14 and J is TRBJ2-7; no clear D. The germline V gene encodes CDR1 SGHDN and CDR2 FVKESK. CDR3 size: 14 residues. V was pared by 0 bases and J by 2 bases, with 8 bases between.

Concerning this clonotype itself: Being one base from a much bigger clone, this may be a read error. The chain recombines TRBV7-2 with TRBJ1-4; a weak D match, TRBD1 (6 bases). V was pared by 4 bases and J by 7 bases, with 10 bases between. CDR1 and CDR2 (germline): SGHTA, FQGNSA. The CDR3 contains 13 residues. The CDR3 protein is CASSCGGLEKLFF. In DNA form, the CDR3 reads TGTGCCAGCAGCTGCGGGGGGCTTGAAAAACTGTTTTTT. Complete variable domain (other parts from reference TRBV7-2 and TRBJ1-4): GAGVSQSPSNKVTEKGKDVELRCDPISGHTALYWYRQSLGQGLEFLIYFQGNSAPDKSGLPSDRFSAERTGGSVSTLTIQRTQQEDSAVYLCASSCGGLEKLFFGSGTQLSVL.

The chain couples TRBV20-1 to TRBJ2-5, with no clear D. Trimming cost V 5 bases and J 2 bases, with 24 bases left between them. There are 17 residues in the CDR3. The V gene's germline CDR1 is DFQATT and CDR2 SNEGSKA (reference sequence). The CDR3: CSALVALGGRVQETQYF. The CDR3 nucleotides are TGCAGTGCTCTAGTTGCTTTAGGTGGTAGAGTACAAGAGACCCAGTACTTC.

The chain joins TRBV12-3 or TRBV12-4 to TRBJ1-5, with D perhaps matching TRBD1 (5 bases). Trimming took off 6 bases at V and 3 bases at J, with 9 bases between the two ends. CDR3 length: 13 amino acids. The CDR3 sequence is CASRPGLNQPQHF. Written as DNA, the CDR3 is TGTGCCAGCAGGCCGGGACTCAATCAGCCCCAGCATTTT.

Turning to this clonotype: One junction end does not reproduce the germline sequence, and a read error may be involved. This chain's CDR3 is CAGSPLGLAGYNEQYF. CDR3 DNA: TGCGCCGGCAGCCCCCTGGGACTAGCGGGATACAATGAGCAGTACTTC. The chain has TRBV4-1 and TRBJ2-1; TRBD2 matches at 13 bases. The J call may be incorrect, as the DNA end agrees better with TRBJ2-7. This CDR3 comprises 16 residues. The germline gives CDR1 MGHRA, CDR2 YSYEKL.

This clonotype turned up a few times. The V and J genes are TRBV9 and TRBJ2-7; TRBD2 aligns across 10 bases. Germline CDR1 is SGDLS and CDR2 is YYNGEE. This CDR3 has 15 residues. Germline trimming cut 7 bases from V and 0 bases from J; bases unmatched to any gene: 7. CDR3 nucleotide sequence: TGTGCCAGCGGCCCCGGGACTAGCGTCTCCTACGAGCAGTACTTC. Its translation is CASGPGTSVSYEQYF.

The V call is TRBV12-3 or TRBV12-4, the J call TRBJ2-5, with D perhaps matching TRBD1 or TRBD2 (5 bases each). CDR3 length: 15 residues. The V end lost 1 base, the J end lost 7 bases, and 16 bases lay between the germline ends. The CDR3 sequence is CASSLGGSVGVTQYF. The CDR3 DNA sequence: TGTGCCAGCAGTTTAGGGGGGAGCGTGGGTGTGACCCAGTACTTC.

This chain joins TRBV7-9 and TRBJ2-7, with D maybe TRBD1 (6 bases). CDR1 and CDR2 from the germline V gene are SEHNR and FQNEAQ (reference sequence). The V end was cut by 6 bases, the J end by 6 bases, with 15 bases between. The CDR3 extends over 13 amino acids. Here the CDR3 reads CASSDTGKGEQYF. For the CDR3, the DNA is TGTGCCAGCAGTGACACAGGGAAGGGCGAGCAGTACTTC.

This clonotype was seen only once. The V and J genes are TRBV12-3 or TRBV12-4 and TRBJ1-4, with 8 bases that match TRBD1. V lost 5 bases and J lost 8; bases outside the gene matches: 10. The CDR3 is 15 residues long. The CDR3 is CASSSRRGHREKLFF. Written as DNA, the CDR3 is TGTGCCAGCAGTAGCCGCAGGGGGCATAGGGAAAAACTGTTTTTT.

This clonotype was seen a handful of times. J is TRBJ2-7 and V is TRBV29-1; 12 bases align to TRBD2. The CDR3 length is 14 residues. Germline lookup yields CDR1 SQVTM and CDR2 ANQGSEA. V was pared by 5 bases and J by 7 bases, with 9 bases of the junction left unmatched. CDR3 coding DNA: TGCAGCGTTACTCGGACTAGCGGGACAAGTGAGCAGTACTTC. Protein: CSVTRTSGTSEQYF.

The CDR3 region has the DNA TGCGCCAGCAGTCGAGCGTCTGGGGCCAACGTCCTGACTTTC. Translating gives CASSRASGANVLTF. The chain joins TRBV10-2 to TRBJ2-6, with D unresolved. Trimming removed 5 bases from V and 1 base from J, with 6 bases in between. The germline V gene encodes CDR1 WSHSY and CDR2 SAAADI. There are 14 residues in the CDR3.

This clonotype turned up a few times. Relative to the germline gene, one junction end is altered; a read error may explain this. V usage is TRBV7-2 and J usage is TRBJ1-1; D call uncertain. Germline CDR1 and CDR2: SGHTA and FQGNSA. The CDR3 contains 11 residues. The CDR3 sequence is CASSSSIGAFF. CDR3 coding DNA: TGTGCTAGCAGCTCTTCGATTGGGGCTTTCTTT.